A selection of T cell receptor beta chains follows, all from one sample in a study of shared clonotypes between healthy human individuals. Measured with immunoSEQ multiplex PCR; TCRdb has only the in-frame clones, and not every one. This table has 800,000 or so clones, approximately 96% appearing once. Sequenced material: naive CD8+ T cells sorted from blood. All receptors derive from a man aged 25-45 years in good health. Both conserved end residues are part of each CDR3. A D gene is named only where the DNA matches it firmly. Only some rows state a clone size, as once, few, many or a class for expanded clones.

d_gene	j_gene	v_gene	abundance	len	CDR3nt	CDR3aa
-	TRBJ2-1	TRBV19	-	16	TGTGCCAGTAGTATAGCTGGGACTTTAAGGCGCCATGAGCAGTTCTTC	CASSIAGTLRRHEQFF
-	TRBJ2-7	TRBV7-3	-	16	TGTGCCAGCAGCTTATTATCCACAACGAAAAACTACGAGCAGTACTTC	CASSLLSTTKNYEQYF
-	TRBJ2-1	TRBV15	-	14	TGTGCCACGCAAGCCGAACAAGTGGGCAATGAGCAGTTCTTC	CATQAEQVGNEQFF
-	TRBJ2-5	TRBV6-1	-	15	TGTGCCAGCAGTGAATCTCCGGACGACCAAGAGACCCAGTACTTC	CASSESPDDQETQYF
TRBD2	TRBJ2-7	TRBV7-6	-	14	TGTGCCAGCAGCCCCCGAGCGGGATCCCACGAGCAGTACTTC	CASSPRAGSHEQYF
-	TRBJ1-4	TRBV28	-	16	TGTGCCAGCAGTTCCGAGTTAGTGGTGGCTAATGAAAAACTGTTTTTT	CASSSELVVANEKLFF
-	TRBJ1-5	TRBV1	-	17	TGCACCAGCAGCCAAGATGGGGGGCTACAGCTCAATCAGCCCCAGCATTTT	CTSSQDGGLQLNQPQHF
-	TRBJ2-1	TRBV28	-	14	TGTGCCAGCAGTTTATCGACCGCCGGCAATGAGCAGTTCTTC	CASSLSTAGNEQFF
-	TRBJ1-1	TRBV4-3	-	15	TGCGCCAGCAGCCAAGATAGAGGGGGGAACACTGAAGCTTTCTTT	CASSQDRGGNTEAFF
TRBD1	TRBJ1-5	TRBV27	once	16	TGTGCCAGCAGTTTATCCTACGGACAGGGCAATCAGCCCCAGCATTTT	CASSLSYGQGNQPQHF
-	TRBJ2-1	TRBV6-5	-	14	TGTGCCAGCAGCCCCCGGGAGTTGGGGAATGAGCAGTTCTTC	CASSPRELGNEQFF
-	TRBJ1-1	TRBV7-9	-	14	TGTGCCAGCAGCTCGACCCGGGAGGGATACGAAGCTTTCTTT	CASSSTREGYEAFF
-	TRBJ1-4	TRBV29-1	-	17	TGCAGCGTTGAACTGTGGGAGCGAAGTTCAACTAATGAAAAACTGTTTTTT	CSVELWERSSTNEKLFF
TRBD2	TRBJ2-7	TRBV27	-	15	TGTGCCAGCAGTTTATCGGGGGGTATAGCGGGCGAGCAGTACTTC	CASSLSGGIAGEQYF
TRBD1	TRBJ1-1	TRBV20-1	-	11	TGCAGTGCCCCGGCAGGGGGTGAAGCTTTCTTT	CSAPAGGEAFF
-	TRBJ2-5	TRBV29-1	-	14	TGCAGCGTGCGGACAGCCTATCTCCAAGAGACCCAGTACTTC	CSVRTAYLQETQYF
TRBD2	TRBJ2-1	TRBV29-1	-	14	TGCAGCCCCCAACTAGCGGGAGTTAACAATGAGCAGTTCTTC	CSPQLAGVNNEQFF
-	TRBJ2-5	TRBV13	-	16	TGTGCCAGCAGCTTATCCGGCGAATCCCACCAAGAGACCCAGTACTTC	CASSLSGESHQETQYF
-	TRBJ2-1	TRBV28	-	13	TGTGCCAGCAGTTTCAGGTTGGACAATGAGCAGTTCTTC	CASSFRLDNEQFF
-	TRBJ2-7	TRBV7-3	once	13	TGTGCCAGCACCCGGGTGGCGCCCTACGAGCAGTACTTC	CASTRVAPYEQYF
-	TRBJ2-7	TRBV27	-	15	TGTGCCAGCAGTTTATCTGGGCATTGGAGCTACGAGCAGTACTTC	CASSLSGHWSYEQYF
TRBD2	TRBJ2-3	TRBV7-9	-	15	TGTGCCAGCAGCCCGACTAGCGACTTCACAGATACGCAGTATTTT	CASSPTSDFTDTQYF
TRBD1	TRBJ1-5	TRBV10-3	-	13	TGTGCCATCAGTGAGTCAGGGGGCCAGCCCCAGCATTTT	CAISESGGQPQHF
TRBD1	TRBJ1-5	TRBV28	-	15	TGTGCCAGCAGTTTATGGGACAGGGGCCATCAGCCCCAGCATTTT	CASSLWDRGHQPQHF
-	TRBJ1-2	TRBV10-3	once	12	TGTGCCATCAGGGCAGGGACGGGTGGCTACACCTTC	CAIRAGTGGYTF
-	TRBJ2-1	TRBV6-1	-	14	TGTGCCAGCAGTGAAGTGATTTGGGACAACGAGCAGTTCTTC	CASSEVIWDNEQFF
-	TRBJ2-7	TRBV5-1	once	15	TGCGCCAGCGGATCCCGCAGCAACGCATACTACGAGCAGTACTTC	CASGSRSNAYYEQYF
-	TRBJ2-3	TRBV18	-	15	TGTGCCAGCTCCCGAGTAAACACGGGCGCAGATACGCAGTATTTT	CASSRVNTGADTQYF
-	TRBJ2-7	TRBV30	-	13	TGTGCCTGGAAGTTTGGACACTCCTACGAGCAGTACTTC	CAWKFGHSYEQYF
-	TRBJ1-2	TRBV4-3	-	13	TGCGCCAGCAGCCATACAGGGCACTATGGCTACACCTTC	CASSHTGHYGYTF
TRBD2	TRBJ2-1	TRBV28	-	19	TGTGCCAGCAGTCCACGGACTAGCGGGACAGACAAAAGGGTCGGCGAGCAGTTCTTC	CASSPRTSGTDKRVGEQFF
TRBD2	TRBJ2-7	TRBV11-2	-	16	TGTGCCAGCAGCCATTCAGCGGGAGTGAGCTCCTACGAGCAGTACTTC	CASSHSAGVSSYEQYF
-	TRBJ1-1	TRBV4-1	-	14	TGCGCCAGCAGCCCCATAGGGCTGAGCACTGAAGCTTTCTTT	CASSPIGLSTEAFF
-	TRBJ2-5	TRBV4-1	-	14	TGCGCCAGCAGCCAAAGGGACGACCAAGAGACCCAGTACTTC	CASSQRDDQETQYF
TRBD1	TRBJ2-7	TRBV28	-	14	TGTGCCAGCATCCTAACAGGGGGCAGCTACGAGCAGTACTTC	CASILTGGSYEQYF
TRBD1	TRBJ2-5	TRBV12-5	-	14	TGTGCTAGTTTGCCAGGGGGCTACCAAGAGACCCAGTACTTC	CASLPGGYQETQYF
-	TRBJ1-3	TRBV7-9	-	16	TGTGCCAGCAGCTTAGGATCCCCCTACTCTGGAAACACCATATATTTT	CASSLGSPYSGNTIYF
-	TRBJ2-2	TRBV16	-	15	TGTGCCAGCAGCCAACTAGCGATGGGAACCGGGGAGCTGTTTTTT	CASSQLAMGTGELFF
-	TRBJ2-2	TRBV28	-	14	TGTGCCAGCAGTTCCCGGACGAACACCGGGGAGCTGTTTTTT	CASSSRTNTGELFF
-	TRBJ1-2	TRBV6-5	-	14	TGTGCCAGCAAAAAAGCCGGGACGGTCTATGGCTACACCTTC	CASKKAGTVYGYTF
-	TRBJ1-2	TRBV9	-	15	TGTGCCAGCAGCGTATCAGGAGCTTTAAGTGGTGGCTACACCTTC	CASSVSGALSGGYTF
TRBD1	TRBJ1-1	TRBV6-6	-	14	TGTGCCAGCATCCACAGGACAGGGAACACTGAAGCTTTCTTT	CASIHRTGNTEAFF